The 31 T cell receptor beta chains given below trace back to one sample, sequenced in a study of T-cell reconstitution after alpha-beta-depleted transplantation in children. The authors prepared the TCRbeta library with unique molecular identifiers. TCRdb re-called the PCR reads with MiXCR, one entry per CDR3 protein. The sample includes about 640,000 distinct CDR3 sequences, around 16% of them seen just once. Here the sequenced sample was PBMCs from the stem cell graft donor, taken from the stem cell graft. These receptors were taken from a human donor who donated a stem cell graft to a child with acute myeloid leukemia.

This clonotype was counted ten times or more. The rearrangement uses TRBV12-3 or TRBV12-4 and TRBJ2-7; tentative D call: TRBD1 (5 bases). The CDR3 has 13 amino acids. V was cut by 2 bases and J by 5 bases, with 10 bases left in between. The DNA for the CDR3 is TGTGCCAGCAGTTTAATGACAGCCCACGAGCAGTACTTC. It encodes CASSLMTAHEQYF.

This clonotype was observed a few times. The chain joins TRBV12-3 or TRBV12-4 to TRBJ2-1; 9 bases match TRBD2. The J segment lost 2 bases and the V segment lost 4 bases, leaving 9 bases of the junction unmatched. This CDR3 contains 17 residues. CDR3 protein: CASSSWLAGGAYNEQFF. The CDR3 region has the DNA TGTGCCAGCAGTTCTTGGCTGGCGGGGGGGGCCTACAATGAGCAGTTCTTC.

The chain couples TRBV11-3 to TRBJ2-7; 11 bases align to TRBD2. CDR3 length: 15 residues. Germline CDR1 SGHNT, CDR2 YENEEA. Trimming cost V 4 bases and J 3 bases; bases outside gene matches: 5. The CDR3 coding sequence is TGTGCCAGCAGCTCCCCGACTAGCGGGGTCTACGAGCAGTACTTC. Protein sequence: CASSSPTSGVYEQYF.

This clonotype was seen at least ten times. This chain joins TRBV7-2 and TRBJ1-6, with a possible D match to TRBD1 (6 bases). The germline V and J ends were trimmed by 4 bases and 6 bases, with 13 bases remaining between them. The CDR3 has 15 amino acids. Per the germline V gene, CDR1 is SGHTA and CDR2 is FQGNSA. CDR3 sequence reads: CASSSTGRSNSPLHF. CDR3 coding DNA: TGTGCCAGCAGCTCGACAGGCCGAAGTAATTCACCCCTCCACTTT.

This clonotype has a single count. Its ends do not fully match the called genes, so a read error is possible. This chain connects TRBV6-1 to TRBJ2-7; TRBD2 might be the D (6 bases). CDR1 is MNHNS and CDR2 is SASEGT in the germline V gene. This CDR3 spans 14 amino acids. The DNA of the CDR3 is TGTGCCAGCAGTGAAAGAGGGAGGACCTACCAGCAGTACTTC. Protein product: CASSERGRTYQQYF.

Remarks on this clonotype: The conserved closing phenylalanine or tryptophan is absent in this CDR3, likely reflecting a read error. V and J are TRBV12-3 or TRBV12-4 and TRBJ1-1, with 7 bases lining up with TRBD1. The CDR3 is 18 amino acids. The V segment lost 3 bases and the J segment 0 bases; nucleotides outside the gene matches: 13. This chain's CDR3 is CASSFGTDPTKMNTEAFL. As DNA, the CDR3 is TGTGCCAGCAGTTTCGGGACAGATCCTACCAAGATGAACACTGAAGCTTTCCTT.

This clonotype was recorded many times. The rearrangement joins TRBV20-1 to TRBJ1-2, with D hard to call. The CDR3 covers 14 residues. Germline V gene data show CDR1 as DFQATT and CDR2 as SNEGSKA (reference sequence). Trimming stripped 6 bases from V and 4 bases from J, with 18 bases between. The CDR3 region has the DNA TGCAGTGCCCCTCGGACCCAGGAGGCCTATGGCTACACCTTC. As protein: CSAPRTQEAYGYTF.

This clonotype was counted between two and nine times. This sequence joins TRBV12-3 or TRBV12-4 and TRBJ2-3; possible D gene TRBD1, 5 bases. This CDR3 comprises 15 residues. With 3 bases removed from V and 8 bases from J, the gap between germline ends came to 18 bases. CDR3 region: CASSLGQRPSGTQYF. As DNA, the CDR3 is TGTGCCAGCAGTTTGGGGCAGAGGCCCTCCGGTACGCAGTATTTT.

A few counts support this clonotype. The V call is TRBV5-1, the J call TRBJ2-7, with D uncertain. The CDR3 runs 15 residues. Germline V gene data show CDR1 as SGHRS and CDR2 as YFSETQ. V was cut by 0 bases and J by 3 bases, with 13 bases left in between. CDR3: CASSLVGPYGYEQYF. CDR3 in DNA: TGCGCCAGCAGCTTGGTTGGACCCTACGGCTACGAGCAGTACTTC.

This clonotype has a count of ten or more. This chain uses TRBV6-4 with TRBJ2-1; tentative D call: TRBD2 (7 bases). The germline V gene encodes CDR1 MRHNA and CDR2 SNTAGT. This CDR3 has 15 amino acids. V lost 4 bases to trimming and J lost 4 bases, with 14 bases between them. CDR3 protein: CASSAEGGAYNEQFF. CDR3 coding DNA: TGTGCCAGCAGTGCGGAGGGGGGGGCTTACAATGAGCAGTTCTTC.

This clonotype has a handful of counts. The chain is built from TRBV20-1 and TRBJ2-4; TRBD2 matches at 8 bases. Germline V gene lookup returns CDR1 DFQATT and CDR2 SNEGSKA (reference sequence). With 0 bases clipped from V and 7 bases from J, the junction kept 8 bases outside the gene matches. CDR3 size: 15 residues. The CDR3 nucleotides are TGCAGTGCTAGAGATTACCGGGGGGGACCGAACATTCAGTACTTC. It yields the protein CSARDYRGGPNIQYF.

There are many counts of this clonotype. The chain employs TRBV6-1 and TRBJ1-5; no firm D call. The length of the CDR3 is 14 residues. The ends were cut back, 6 bases at V and 0 bases at J, with 9 bases in the middle. Looked up from germline, CDR1 is MNHNS and CDR2 is SASEGT. In DNA form, the CDR3 reads TGTGCCAGCAGAGGTGGTAGTAGCAATCAGCCCCAGCATTTT. Translation: CASRGGSSNQPQHF.

This clonotype was counted many times. CDR3 nucleotides: TGTGCCAGCAGTTCGCTACAGAGAACGGGTGAAAAACTGTTTTTT. It is translated as CASSSLQRTGEKLFF. The V and J genes are TRBV12-3 or TRBV12-4 and TRBJ1-4; D uncertain. This CDR3 has 15 residues. The V end lost 4 bases, the J end lost 7 bases, and 16 bases lay between the germline ends.

The table lists this clonotype with many counts. This chain uses TRBV6-6 with TRBJ2-1, with D perhaps TRBD2 (6 bases). The V and J ends lost 0 bases and 10 bases respectively, with 10 bases between them. Per germline, CDR1 MNHNY and CDR2 SVGAGI (reference sequence). The CDR3 consists of 13 residues. CDR3 sequence reads: CASSYSAGGEQFF. The CDR3 DNA follows: TGTGCCAGCAGTTACTCGGCCGGGGGAGAGCAGTTCTTC.

The chain recombines TRBV16 with TRBJ2-7; D unclear. V was pared by 1 base and J by 4 bases, with 8 bases between. Per germline, CDR1 KGHSY and CDR2 FQNENV. The CDR3 contains 13 residues. The CDR3 DNA reads TGTGCCAGCAGCCAATTGAACAGATACGAGCAGTACGTC. The encoded protein is CASSQLNRYEQYV.

This clonotype was found a few times. The chain combines TRBV7-2 with TRBJ2-2; D is possibly TRBD1 (6 bases). V dropped 6 bases and J dropped 4 bases, with 15 bases sitting between them. The CDR3 covers 15 residues. The V gene's germline CDR1 is SGHTA and CDR2 FQGNSA. The CDR3 sequence: CASRGRIGGTGELFF. CDR3 in DNA: TGTGCCAGCAGGGGACGCATAGGGGGCACCGGGGAGCTGTTTTTT.

This clonotype has at least ten counts. The rearrangement links TRBV20-1 to TRBJ2-5, with 8 bases lining up with TRBD1. The germline gives CDR1 DFQATT, CDR2 SNEGSKA (reference sequence). The V and J ends lost 3 bases and 5 bases, in that order; junction bases with no gene match: 5. The CDR3 consists of 13 residues. CDR3 protein: CSASRTGQETQYF. In DNA form, the CDR3 reads TGCAGTGCTAGCCGGACAGGGCAGGAGACCCAGTACTTC.

This clonotype was observed at least ten times. Compared with germline, one end of the junction differs, possibly owing to a read error. V gene TRBV12-3 or TRBV12-4 combines with J gene TRBJ2-6, with unresolved D. The CDR3 has 15 amino acids. CDR3 region: CASSLDISGANVLTF. CDR3 nucleotides: TGTGCCAGCAGCTTAGACATCTCTGGGGCCAACGTCCTGACTTTC.

This clonotype was detected ten times or more. This sequence joins TRBV7-2 and TRBJ2-1, with 7 positions matching TRBD1. CDR1 and CDR2 from the germline V gene are SGHTA and FQGNSA. The CDR3 covers 15 residues. J was trimmed by 7 bases and V by 2 bases; bases with no gene match: 8. The CDR3 bases are TGTGCCAGCAGCTTAAGTCAGGGGGTATGGAATGAGCAGTTCTTC. As protein: CASSLSQGVWNEQFF.

The chain carries TRBV6-5 and TRBJ2-6, with TRBD2 identical over 7 bases. V shed 0 bases, J shed 2 bases, and the junction held 1 base outside the gene matches. The CDR3 has 16 residues. Germline V gives CDR1 MNHEY, CDR2 SVGAGI. CDR3: CASSYSGGAGANVLTF. DNA for the CDR3: TGTGCCAGCAGTTACTCGGGGGGGGCTGGGGCCAACGTCCTGACTTTC.

This clonotype was seen a few times. The rearrangement uses TRBV6-5 and TRBJ1-6; 7 bases are shared with TRBD1. With V trimmed by 5 bases and J by 8 bases, 6 bases remained unmatched. The CDR3 is 14 amino acids. Per the germline V gene, CDR1 is MNHEY and CDR2 is SVGAGI. DNA for the CDR3: TGTGCCAGCAGTCACAGGGGAGTGGATTCACCCCTCCACTTT. Translation: CASSHRGVDSPLHF.

This clonotype was detected ten times or more. The chain carries TRBV12-3 or TRBV12-4 and TRBJ2-6; no reliable D call. This CDR3 comprises 14 residues. V was shortened by 6 bases and J by 3 bases, with 9 bases between the two germline ends. This chain's CDR3 is CASSSGSGANVLTF. CDR3 nucleotide sequence: TGTGCCAGCAGCTCAGGTAGTGGGGCCAACGTCCTGACTTTC.

This clonotype was picked up many times. The CDR3 loop is CASSYSLIEQYF. CDR3 in DNA: TGTGCCAGCAGTTACTCTTTGATCGAGCAGTACTTC. The chain couples TRBV6-2 or TRBV6-3 to TRBJ2-7; D unresolved. Between the trimmed V and J ends, which lost 0 bases and 6 bases, there was a span of 6 bases. The CDR3 contains 12 residues. Germline CDR1 MNHEY, CDR2 SVGEGT.

Regarding this clonotype: A much larger clone differs by one base, so this may be a read error. The rearrangement links TRBV12-3 or TRBV12-4 to TRBJ2-7; 9 positions match TRBD1. The CDR3 extends over 14 amino acids. V was pared by 6 bases and J by 6 bases, with 9 bases of the junction left unmatched. The CDR3 DNA follows: TGTGCCAGCAGCGAGACAGGGGGATCATGCGAGCAGTACTTC. Amino acid sequence: CASSETGGSCEQYF.

This clonotype showed up just a few times. One end of the junction fails to match germline, which may point to a read error. The chain links TRBV5-6 to TRBJ2-3; D remains ambiguous. CDR1 is SGHDT, CDR2 YYEEEE, per germline. CDR3 length equals 15 residues. The CDR3 spells CASSFFEVGTDTQYF. CDR3 sequence (DNA): TGCGCCAGCAGCTTCTTCGAGGTGGGGACAGATACGCAGTATTTT.

This clonotype has a count of ten or more. The chain has TRBV27 and TRBJ1-1, with D possibly matching TRBD1 (5 bases). This CDR3 is built from 13 residues. V lost 7 bases, J lost 5 bases, and 14 bases lay in between. The germline gives CDR1 MNHEY, CDR2 SMNVEV (reference sequence). In nucleotides, the CDR3 is TGTGCCAGCAATCAGGGATCAGGGACTGAAGCTTTCTTT. Translating gives CASNQGSGTEAFF.

This clonotype was detected ten times or more. The rearrangement joins TRBV12-3 or TRBV12-4 to TRBJ2-1; D possibly corresponds to TRBD2 (5 bases). The V gene lost 6 bases and the J gene lost 0 bases, with 15 bases spanning the gap. The CDR3 runs 16 residues. Written as DNA, the CDR3 is TGTGCCAGCAGCACCACAGCGGTGAGCTCCTACAATGAGCAGTTCTTC. Translated, it gives CASSTTAVSSYNEQFF.

This clonotype was observed at least ten times. The chain couples TRBV10-3 to TRBJ1-1; D is possibly TRBD1 (5 bases). The CDR3 sequence is 15 residues long. V was trimmed by 4 bases and J by 6 bases, leaving 18 bases between them. The germline V gene has CDR1 ENHRY and CDR2 SYGVKD. DNA of the CDR3: TGTGCCATCAGTGGATTCCGACAGCGTACCGCTGAAGCTTTCTTT. Protein sequence: CAISGFRQRTAEAFF.

This clonotype has ten or more counts. This chain uses TRBV28 with TRBJ2-1, with D possibly TRBD1 on 6 matching bases. The CDR3 is 13 amino acids. CDR1 is MDHEN and CDR2 is SYDVKM in the germline V gene. Between the trimmed V and J ends, which lost 6 bases and 4 bases, there was a span of 10 bases. CDR3 amino acids: CASSQTGYNEQFF. The CDR3 nucleotides are TGTGCCAGCAGCCAGACAGGTTACAATGAGCAGTTCTTC.

This clonotype was counted a few times. This chain links TRBV11-2 with TRBJ1-2; TRBD1 matches 9 bases. With 4 bases clipped from V and 8 bases from J, the junction kept 11 bases outside the gene matches. CDR3 length: 15 amino acids. Per the germline V gene, CDR1 is SGHAT and CDR2 is FQNNGV. For the CDR3, the DNA is TGTGCCAGCAGCTCCCCGACAGGGGGGACCCAAGGCTACACCTTC. Amino acids: CASSSPTGGTQGYTF.

Ten or more counts support this clonotype. This rearrangement joins TRBV6-2 or TRBV6-3 to TRBJ2-3, with D possibly matching TRBD2 (6 bases). Trimming removed 4 bases at V and 6 bases at J, with 17 bases between. The germline V gene has CDR1 MNHEY and CDR2 SVGEGT. The CDR3 is 15 residues long. This CDR3 is CASSWTGRSSDTQYF. DNA for the CDR3: TGTGCCAGCAGTTGGACCGGGAGAAGTTCCGATACGCAGTATTTT.